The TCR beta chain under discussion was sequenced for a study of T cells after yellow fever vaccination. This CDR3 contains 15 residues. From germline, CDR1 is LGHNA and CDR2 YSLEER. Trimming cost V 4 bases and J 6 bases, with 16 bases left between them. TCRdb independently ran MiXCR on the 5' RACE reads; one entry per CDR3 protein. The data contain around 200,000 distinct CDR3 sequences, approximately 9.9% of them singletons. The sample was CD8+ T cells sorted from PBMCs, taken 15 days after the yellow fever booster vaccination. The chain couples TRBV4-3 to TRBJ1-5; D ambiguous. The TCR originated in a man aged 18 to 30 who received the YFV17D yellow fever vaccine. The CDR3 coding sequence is TGCGCCAGCAGCCCCGGGTCAGACCTCGGTCAGCCCCAGCATTTT. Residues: CASSPGSDLGQPQHF.